This is a list of T cell receptor beta chains from one sample in a study of T cell responses to AZD1222 COVID-19 vaccine. Only in-frame clones appear in the TCRdb table, and some are missing; sequencing was by immunoSEQ multiplex PCR. The sample records some 150,000 clones, around 86% being singletons. The specimen comprised peripheral blood, sampled on day 0 of MenACWY control vaccination. These receptors were taken from an adult in good health. Both conserved end residues are part of each CDR3. The D gene is left open where the match is weak. Not all rows give a size; the values are once, few, many and, for expanded clones, a class.

clone_size d_call j_call v_call cdr3_aa cdr3_nt
NA NA TRBJ1-2 TRBV7-9 CASSLAWGSGGYTF TGTGCCAGCAGCTTAGCGTGGGGGTCGGGTGGCTACACCTTC
NA TRBD2 TRBJ2-7 TRBV11-2 CASSFGLAGGSPYF TGTGCCAGCAGCTTCGGACTAGCGGGGGGATCTCCCTACTTC
NA NA TRBJ1-1 TRBV16 CASSPTDPEAFF TGTGCCAGCAGCCCGACTGATCCTGAAGCTTTCTTT
NA TRBD1 TRBJ2-4 TRBV4-1 CASSPASFTGGGSIQYF TGCGCCAGCAGCCCCGCCTCTTTTACAGGGGGAGGTAGCATTCAGTACTTC
once NA TRBJ2-5 TRBV7-8 CASSLDLGWATDGETQYF TGTGCCAGCAGCTTAGATTTGGGATGGGCGACGGATGGCGAGACCCAGTACTTC
NA NA TRBJ2-6 TRBV5-6 CASSFRAGVPGANVLTF TGTGCCAGCAGCTTCAGAGCCGGAGTGCCTGGGGCCAACGTCCTGACTTTC
NA NA TRBJ2-7 TRBV10-3 CAISEEEVVYEQYF TGTGCCATCAGTGAGGAGGAGGTTGTGTACGAGCAGTACTTC
NA NA TRBJ1-2 TRBV5-6 CASSLTRLANYGYTF TGTGCCAGCAGCTTAACTCGTCTAGCTAACTATGGCTACACCTTC
few NA TRBJ1-1 TRBV6-4 CASSEVGPPESVTEAFF TGTGCCAGCAGTGAGGTGGGACCCCCAGAGTCGGTCACTGAAGCTTTCTTT
NA TRBD1 TRBJ1-3 TRBV6-1 CASSEGTGGNTIYF TGTGCCAGCAGTGAAGGGACAGGTGGAAACACCATATATTTT
NA TRBD1 TRBJ1-1 TRBV27 CASSPGGGNTEAFF TGTGCCAGCAGCCCAGGGGGTGGGAACACTGAAGCTTTCTTT
NA NA TRBJ2-7 TRBV10-3 CAISERNEQYF TGTGCCATCAGTGAGAGGAACGAGCAGTACTTC
NA NA TRBJ2-5 TRBV5-1 CASSLGMGPGKTQYF TGCGCCAGCAGCTTGGGGATGGGGCCGGGAAAGACCCAGTACTTC
NA NA TRBJ1-2 TRBV4-2 CASSQEGYGYTF TGTGCCAGCAGCCAAGAGGGTTATGGCTACACCTTC
NA TRBD1 TRBJ1-2 TRBV10-3 CAISKGQGSDGYTF TGTGCCATCAGTAAGGGACAGGGGTCTGATGGCTACACCTTC
NA NA TRBJ2-2 TRBV19 CATTRARPGTSNTGELFF TGTGCCACCACGAGGGCCCGGCCGGGGACTTCGAACACCGGGGAGCTGTTTTTT